The rows below give T cell receptor beta chains drawn from one sample of a study of Graves' ophthalmopathy and Graves' hyperthyroidism. Via MiXCR, TCRdb re-called the multiplex PCR reads, giving one row per CDR3 protein. The data hold just over 600,000 distinct CDR3 sequences, with about 24% observed a single time. Sequenced sample: peripheral blood. The receptors derive from a young woman with stable Graves' hyperthyroidism. Some clones in this sample may be carry-over from other donors' samples. Both conserved end residues are part of each CDR3. The D gene is left open where the match is weak. The size field is filled for only some rows; it gives once, few, many or a size class.

clone_size	v_call	j_call	d_call	cdr3_aa	cdr3_nt
NA	TRBV4-2	TRBJ2-7	NA	CASSQDGGRYEQYF	TGTGCCAGCAGCCAAGATGGTGGGAGGTACGAGCAGTACTTC
many	TRBV15	TRBJ2-7	NA	CATRKAEIDEQYF	TGTGCCACGAGAAAGGCGGAAATAGACGAGCAGTACTTC
many	TRBV7-2	TRBJ2-7	TRBD2	CACSLGLAGGEGEQYF	TGTGCCTGCAGCTTAGGGCTAGCGGGAGGGGAAGGCGAGCAGTACTTC
NA	TRBV6-2/TRBV6-3	TRBJ1-1	NA	CASSQVEAFF	TGTGCCAGCAGTCAGGTGGAAGCTTTCTTT
NA	TRBV7-8	TRBJ1-2	NA	CASSPRTSSSYGYTF	TGTGCCAGCAGCCCTCGGACCAGTTCTAGCTATGGCTACACCTTC
few	TRBV20-1	TRBJ1-1	NA	CSARVHQSGSAEAFF	TGCAGTGCTAGAGTTCACCAATCAGGGTCCGCTGAAGCTTTCTTT
many	TRBV7-2	TRBJ1-5	NA	CASSPNVGNQPQHF	TGTGCCAGCAGCCCCAATGTAGGCAATCAGCCCCAGCATTTT
many	TRBV13	TRBJ2-7	NA	CASSIKGSYYEQYF	TGTGCCAGCAGCATAAAGGGGAGTTACTACGAGCAGTACTTC
many	TRBV20-1	TRBJ1-1	NA	CSARRVQMNTEAFF	TGCAGTGCTAGGAGGGTCCAAATGAACACTGAAGCTTTCTTT
many	TRBV6-1	TRBJ1-2	NA	CASSQHAYGYTF	TGTGCCAGCAGTCAACACGCCTATGGCTACACCTTC
many	TRBV30	TRBJ2-5	TRBD2	CAWTPSGETQYF	TGTGCCTGGACGCCTAGCGGTGAGACCCAGTACTTC
many	TRBV7-2	TRBJ1-1	NA	CASSFDRQYTEAFF	TGTGCCAGCAGCTTTGACAGGCAGTACACTGAAGCTTTCTTT
many	TRBV10-3	TRBJ1-1	NA	CAIQEGVRADTEAFF	TGTGCCATCCAAGAAGGCGTACGGGCGGACACTGAAGCTTTCTTT
many	TRBV16	TRBJ1-1	NA	CASSQSKGQYTEAFF	TGTGCCAGCAGCCAATCGAAAGGACAGTACACTGAAGCTTTCTTT
many	TRBV12-3/TRBV12-4	TRBJ2-7	TRBD2	CASSLSSGRTYEQYF	TGTGCCAGCAGTTTATCTAGCGGGAGAACCTACGAGCAGTACTTC
many	TRBV30	TRBJ2-4	NA	CAWSVVTGRDIQYF	TGTGCCTGGAGTGTTGTCACGGGACGGGACATTCAGTACTTC
NA	TRBV7-8	TRBJ2-5	NA	CASSTPDSGETQYF	TGCGCCAGCAGCACCCCGGACAGTGGGGAGACCCAGTACTTC
many	TRBV27	TRBJ1-6	TRBD1	CASSLRGARGSNSPLHF	TGTGCCAGCAGTTTAAGGGGTGCCAGGGGGTCAAATTCACCCCTCCACTTT
few	TRBV24-1	TRBJ2-2	NA	CATSGGAGRLDTGELFF	TGTGCCACCAGTGGGGGGGCAGGGCGTTTGGACACCGGGGAGCTGTTTTTT
many	TRBV12-3/TRBV12-4	TRBJ1-5	TRBD1	CASSLTGLRQPQHF	TGTGCCAGCAGCTTGACAGGGTTACGTCAGCCCCAGCATTTT
NA	TRBV7-3	TRBJ1-5	TRBD1	CASSLTGQGRWNQPQHF	TGTGCCAGCAGCTTAACCGGACAGGGGAGATGGAATCAGCCCCAGCATTTT
many	TRBV28	TRBJ1-2	NA	CASRGGPGGYTF	TGTGCCAGCCGGGGAGGCCCGGGTGGCTACACCTTC
many	TRBV29-1	TRBJ2-5	NA	CSVEVRETQYF	TGCAGCGTTGAGGTCCGGGAGACCCAGTACTTC
NA	TRBV6-1	TRBJ1-2	NA	CASSEGQAISGYTF	TGTGCCAGCAGTGAGGGGCAAGCTATCTCTGGCTACACCTTC
many	TRBV6-1	TRBJ1-1	NA	CASSEVYGMNTEAFF	TGTGCCAGCAGTGAAGTTTATGGGATGAACACTGAAGCTTTCTTT
few	TRBV9	TRBJ2-6	NA	CASSVESGANVLTF	TGTGCCAGCAGCGTAGAATCCGGGGCCAACGTCCTGACTTTC
NA	TRBV19	TRBJ1-1	NA	CASSKSGDTEAFF	TGTGCCAGTAGTAAGTCAGGCGACACTGAAGCTTTCTTT
NA	TRBV12-3/TRBV12-4	TRBJ1-5	TRBD1	CASSFGTGEQPQHF	TGTGCCAGCAGTTTCGGGACAGGGGAGCAGCCCCAGCATTTT
many	TRBV12-3/TRBV12-4	TRBJ1-1	NA	CASSFGGLGTAEAFF	TGTGCCAGCAGTTTTGGGGGGCTCGGGACCGCTGAAGCTTTCTTT
many	TRBV6-4	TRBJ1-1	NA	CASSLEAFF	TGTGCCAGCAGCCTAGAAGCTTTCTTT
many	TRBV7-2	TRBJ1-2	NA	CASSLGQLNYGYTF	TGTGCCAGCAGCTTAGGGCAGCTGAACTATGGCTACACCTTC
many	TRBV20-1	TRBJ2-5	NA	CSARDLGQPVETQYF	TGCAGTGCTAGAGATCTCGGACAGCCGGTTGAGACCCAGTACTTC
many	TRBV9	TRBJ1-2	NA	CASSVESGPDNYGYTF	TGTGCCAGCAGCGTAGAATCAGGTCCTGATAACTATGGCTACACCTTC
many	TRBV28	TRBJ2-7	TRBD2	CASSLGGTDPDEQYF	TGTGCCAGCAGTTTGGGAGGGACTGACCCTGACGAGCAGTACTTC
many	TRBV29-1	TRBJ1-2	NA	CSVDAGQNGYTF	TGCAGCGTTGACGCGGGACAAAATGGCTACACCTTC
NA	TRBV6-1	TRBJ2-5	TRBD2	CASSEISGGSLGGETQYF	TGTGCCAGCAGTGAAATTAGCGGGGGGTCTCTAGGAGGAGAGACCCAGTACTTC
NA	TRBV5-1	TRBJ1-1	NA	CASRGRGGGTEAFF	TGCGCCAGCAGGGGAAGGGGTGGAGGCACTGAAGCTTTCTTT
many	TRBV24-1	TRBJ2-6	NA	CATSDSGRQLVVGANVLTF	TGTGCCACCAGTGATTCGGGACGGCAATTGGTAGTGGGGGCCAACGTCCTGACTTTC
many	TRBV6-2/TRBV6-3	TRBJ1-3	NA	CASSYQSIQSYSGNTIYF	TGTGCCAGCAGTTACCAAAGTATCCAGTCATACTCTGGAAACACCATATATTTT
many	TRBV6-1	TRBJ1-2	NA	CASSPTGKGIVYTF	TGTGCCAGCAGCCCAACAGGGAAGGGGATCGTCTACACCTTC
many	TRBV6-1	TRBJ1-1	NA	CASSADRTRTEAFF	TGTGCCAGCAGTGCTGACAGGACACGCACTGAAGCTTTCTTT
NA	TRBV7-6	TRBJ1-1	NA	CASSLDGRGRNTEAFF	TGTGCCAGCAGCTTAGACGGAAGGGGTAGAAACACTGAAGCCTTCTTT